These 3 T cell receptor beta chains came from one sample sequenced in a study of T cell repertoires in cytomegalovirus infection. MiXCR, run by TCRdb on the reads, gives a single entry per CDR3 protein. The repertoire holds about 250,000 distinct CDR3 sequences, with approximately 15% as singletons. Sequenced: CD8+ T cells from PBMCs. These receptors were collected from a human donor in good health (CMV status not recorded). Some clones in this sample may be carry-over from other donors' samples.

V and J are TRBV20-1 and TRBJ1-2, with 7 bases identical to TRBD1. Germline V gene sequence: CDR1 DFQATT, CDR2 SNEGSKA (reference sequence). V gave up 4 bases and J gave up 8 bases; unmatched junction bases: 7. CDR3 size: 12 residues. The CDR3 DNA reads as TGCAGTGCTAAAACAGGGGCTCGGGGCTACACCTTC. Translated: CSAKTGARGYTF.

The gene calls are TRBV20-1 and TRBJ2-3; D might be TRBD2 (6 bases). CDR3 length: 17 residues. Between the trimmed V and J ends, which lost 0 bases and 6 bases, there was a span of 22 bases. The germline V gene encodes CDR1 DFQATT and CDR2 SNEGSKA (reference sequence). The chain's CDR3 is CSARDQYWGTPRDTQYF. CDR3 coding DNA: TGCAGTGCTAGAGATCAGTATTGGGGGACTCCCAGGGATACGCAGTATTTT.

The chain recombines TRBV7-9 with TRBJ2-5, with TRBD1 identical over 11 bases. Unmatched junction bases numbered 5, after V lost 1 base and J lost 4 bases. CDR3 length: 16 amino acids. Germline V gives CDR1 SEHNR, CDR2 FQNEAQ (reference sequence). CDR3 loop: CASSLGAGTGGETQYF. In DNA, the CDR3 is TGTGCCAGCAGCTTAGGCGCCGGGACAGGGGGAGAGACCCAGTACTTC.